These 11 T cell receptor beta chains originate from one sample sequenced in a study of beta chain features in type 1 diabetes. General study points: TCRB CDR3s from Type 1 diabetes patients were moderately but significantly shorter in all four CD4+ subsets.

The antigens of these receptors remain unknown. What was sequenced were expressed TCRB transcripts, since all of the isolated RNA had been reverse transcribed. Sequencing was performed with immunoSEQ multiplex PCR; in TCRdb, only in-frame clones are kept and a portion is missing. This sample carries 500,000 to 650,000 clones, roughly 12% of them seen once, and the ten largest clones take 0.095% to 0.15%. What was sequenced was naive CD4+ T cells from blood. The receptor source for this set is a man aged 25 to 40 with type 1 diabetes.

This clone was recorded a few times. This chain connects TRBV6-1 to TRBJ2-1; 10 bases agree with TRBD1. The CDR3 has 18 amino acids. The V gene end was trimmed by 3 bases and the J gene end by 0 bases; junction bases not matched to a gene: 8. CDR1 MNHNS and CDR2 SASEGT come from the germline V gene. The CDR3 loop reads CASSEDWGTGDSYNEQFF. Written as DNA, the CDR3 is TGTGCCAGCAGTGAGGATTGGGGGACAGGGGACTCCTACAATGAGCAGTTCTTC.

The V call is TRBV9, the J call TRBJ1-3; D unresolved. Trimming left V 4 bases short and J 0 bases short, with 8 bases between. Per the germline V gene, CDR1 is SGDLS and CDR2 is YYNGEE. The CDR3 extends over 14 amino acids. The CDR3: CASSLSASGNTIYF. The CDR3 DNA follows: TGTGCCAGCAGCCTTTCGGCCTCTGGAAACACCATATATTTT.

The V gene is TRBV19, the J gene TRBJ1-6; D is uncertain. Germline CDR1 LNHDA, CDR2 SQIVND (reference sequence). Trimming took off 6 bases at V and 9 bases at J, with 9 bases between the two ends. The CDR3 totals 12 residues. The chain's CDR3 is CASSLPPSPLHF. The CDR3 DNA follows: TGTGCCAGTAGCCTCCCGCCTTCACCCCTCCACTTT.

This clone was found a few times. An end of the junction does not agree with germline; a read error may underlie this. The chain recombines TRBV15 with TRBJ2-2; D is unclear. This CDR3 region has 13 residues. Germline V lookup: CDR1 LNHNV, CDR2 YYDKDF (reference sequence). CDR3 protein: CATSRDRVGELFF. The DNA for the CDR3 is TGTGCCACCAGCCGAGATCGGGTCGGGGAGCTGTTTTTT.

This clone was picked up a small number of times. J is TRBJ2-5 and V is TRBV5-4; 9 bases agree with TRBD1. Germline CDR1 reads SGHNT; CDR2 reads YYREEE (reference sequence). V dropped 1 base and J dropped 5; count of bases not matched to a gene: 6. The length of the CDR3 is 15 residues. CDR3 amino acids: CASSLNRGLGETQYF. In DNA, the CDR3 is TGTGCCAGCAGCTTGAACAGGGGGCTCGGGGAGACCCAGTACTTC.

The chain couples TRBV10-3 to TRBJ1-5; D is perhaps TRBD1 (5 bases). This CDR3 has 14 residues. Between the trimmed V and J ends, which lost 6 bases and 9 bases, there was a span of 18 bases. Germline V gene sequence: CDR1 ENHRY, CDR2 SYGVKD. For the CDR3, the DNA is TGTGCCATCAGCAAGGAAGGGGCCATAGGGCCCCAGCATTTT. Its protein product is CAISKEGAIGPQHF.

This clone occurred a few times. The rearrangement links TRBV25-1 to TRBJ2-3; 7 nucleotides agree with TRBD1. V dropped 6 bases and J dropped 2; count of bases not matched to a gene: 8. The germline gives CDR1 MGHDK, CDR2 SYGVNS. This CDR3 region has 15 residues. The CDR3 reads CASRASQGDTDTQYF. CDR3 bases: TGTGCCAGCAGGGCCTCTCAGGGGGACACAGATACGCAGTATTTT.

In its sample, this clone was seen a few times. The chain has TRBV4-3 and TRBJ2-1; D might be TRBD1 (5 bases). The CDR3 spans 14 residues. V was pared by 0 bases and J by 10 bases, with 13 bases between. The V gene's germline CDR1 is LGHNA and CDR2 YSLEER. The CDR3 DNA reads TGCGCCAGCAGCCAAGAATACAGGCCAGTGGAGCAGTTCTTC. It encodes CASSQEYRPVEQFF.

The chain carries TRBV18 and TRBJ2-5, with 7 positions matching TRBD1. The CDR3 sequence is 13 residues long. The germline gives CDR1 KGHSH, CDR2 LQKENI. Trimming cost V 5 bases and J 2 bases; bases outside gene matches: 2. The CDR3 bases are TGTGCCAGCTCATCGGGACAGCAAGAGACCCAGTACTTC. Protein product: CASSSGQQETQYF. Based on the CDR3 plus reference TRBV18 and TRBJ2-5, the full variable domain is NAGVMQNPRHLVRRRGQEARLRCSPMKGHSHVYWYRQLPEEGLKFMVYLQKENIIDESGMPKERFSAEFPKEGPSILRIQQVVRGDSAAYFCASSSGQQETQYFGPGTRLLVL.

This clone has just a few counts. The chain carries TRBV29-1 and TRBJ1-1; D uncertain. The CDR3 has 13 amino acids. Trimming shortened V by 4 bases and J by 2 bases, and 11 bases separated the two germline ends. The germline V gene has CDR1 SQVTM and CDR2 ANQGSEA. The CDR3 DNA sequence: TGCAGCGTTGTTTCACAGCAAAACACTGAAGCTTTCTTT. It specifies CSVVSQQNTEAFF.

In its sample, this clone was seen a few times. The chain uses TRBV4-2 and TRBJ1-2; no firm D call. CDR1 is LGHNA, CDR2 YNFKEQ, per germline. CDR3 length equals 13 residues. Trimming left V 0 bases short and J 4 bases short, with 6 bases between. CDR3 loop: CASSQDPTYGYTF. The CDR3 region has the DNA TGTGCCAGCAGCCAAGATCCCACCTATGGCTACACCTTC.